One TCR beta chain is described in this entry. Antigen: not known. Specified treatment: oral pan-JAK inhibitor, 5-10 mg twice daily. From PBMCs, CD4+ and CD8+ T cells were sorted. RNA extraction and reverse transcription yielded cDNA as sequencing template. Method: immunoSEQ multiplex PCR; TCRdb's copy keeps in-frame clones and lacks some. The repertoire holds some 240,000 clones, with around 57% as singletons. V gave up 2 bases and J gave up 5 bases; unmatched junction bases: 1. The CDR3 has 14 residues. CDR1 is MNHEY and CDR2 is SMNVEV in the germline V gene (reference sequence). The sample is drawn from a study of CD8+ T cells in alopecia areata. Study background: Oral tofacitinib, 5 to 10 mg twice daily, was given in an open-label trial.

Findings of the study overall: Sharing of TCRs across patients appeared less clear than in mice, possibly for HLA-related reasons.

This chain links TRBV27 with TRBJ1-5; 9 nucleotides align to TRBD1. The receptor's source is a human donor with alopecia areata. The sequencing used CD4+ T cells sorted from blood, collected at week 4, from a patient treated with tofacitinib. Written as DNA, the CDR3 is TGTGCCAGCAGTTTAAACAGGGGGCATCAGCCCCAGCATTTT. Protein sequence: CASSLNRGHQPQHF.